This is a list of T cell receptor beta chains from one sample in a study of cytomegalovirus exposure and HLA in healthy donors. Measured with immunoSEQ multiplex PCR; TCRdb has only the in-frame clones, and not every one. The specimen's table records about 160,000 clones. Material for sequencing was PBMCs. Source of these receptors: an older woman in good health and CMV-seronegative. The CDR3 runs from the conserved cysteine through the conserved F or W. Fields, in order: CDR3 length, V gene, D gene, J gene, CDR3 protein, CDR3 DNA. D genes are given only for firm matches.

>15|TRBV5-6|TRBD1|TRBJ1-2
CASSGQGRRDYGYTF
TGTGCCAGCAGCGGACAGGGTCGACGAGACTATGGCTACACCTTC
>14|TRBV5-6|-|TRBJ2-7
CASTIFDRTYEQYF
TGTGCCAGCACCATTTTCGACAGGACCTACGAGCAGTACTTC
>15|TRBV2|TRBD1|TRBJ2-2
CASSARGRGTGELFF
TGTGCCAGCAGTGCGAGGGGGCGCGGCACCGGGGAGCTGTTTTTT
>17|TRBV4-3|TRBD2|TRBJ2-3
CASSPYPGLAVGDTQYF
TGCGCCAGCAGCCCTTACCCGGGACTAGCGGTGGGAGATACGCAGTATTTT
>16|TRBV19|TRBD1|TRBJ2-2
CASSSHDRGYSGELFF
TGTGCCAGTAGTTCCCACGACAGGGGATATTCCGGGGAGCTGTTTTTT
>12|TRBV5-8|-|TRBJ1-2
CASSGQPYGYTF
TGTGCCAGCAGTGGACAGCCCTATGGCTACACCTTC
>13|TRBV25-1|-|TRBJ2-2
CASSLLSRRELFF
TGTGCCAGCAGTCTCCTGAGCCGCCGGGAGCTGTTTTTT
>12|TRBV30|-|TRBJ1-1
CAWSLGAGEAFF
TGTGCCTGGAGCTTAGGGGCCGGTGAAGCTTTCTTT
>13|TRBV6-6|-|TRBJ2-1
CASSYRGYNEQFF
TGTGCCAGCAGTTACAGGGGGTACAATGAGCAGTTCTTC
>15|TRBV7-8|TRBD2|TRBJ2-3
CASSTRTSGRDTQYF
TGTGCCAGCAGCACCCGGACTAGCGGGAGGGATACGCAGTATTTT
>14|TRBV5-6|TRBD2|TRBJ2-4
CASSRSGSVNIQYF
TGTGCCAGCAGCCGGAGCGGGAGCGTGAACATTCAGTACTTC
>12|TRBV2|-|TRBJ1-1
CASSEGDTEAFF
TGTGCCAGCAGTGAGGGCGACACTGAAGCTTTCTTT
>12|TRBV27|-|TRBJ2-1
CASSSGSGEQFF
TGTGCCAGCAGTTCAGGTTCAGGTGAGCAGTTCTTC
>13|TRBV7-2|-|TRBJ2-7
CASSLAMRREQYF
TGTGCCAGCAGCTTAGCGATGAGGAGGGAGCAGTACTTC
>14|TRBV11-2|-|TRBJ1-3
CASSGGPRGNTIYF
TGTGCCAGCAGCGGGGGCCCGAGGGGAAACACCATATATTTT
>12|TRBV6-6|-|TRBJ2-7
CASRDSGYEQYF
TGTGCCAGCAGGGACTCCGGGTACGAGCAGTACTTC
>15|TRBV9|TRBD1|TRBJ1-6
CASSPQTGTNSPLHF
TGTGCCAGCAGCCCCCAGACAGGGACCAATTCACCCCTCCACTTT
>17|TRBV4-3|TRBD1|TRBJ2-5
CASSQDWADRGRETQYF
TGCGCCAGCAGCCAAGATTGGGCAGACAGGGGTAGAGAGACCCAGTACTTC
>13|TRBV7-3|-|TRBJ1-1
CASSLTVDTEAFF
TGTGCCAGCAGCCTCACAGTCGACACTGAAGCTTTCTTT
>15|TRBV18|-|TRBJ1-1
CASSPDRPPATEAFF
TGTGCCAGCTCACCTGACAGGCCCCCAGCCACTGAAGCTTTCTTT
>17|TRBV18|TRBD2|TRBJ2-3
CASSPWETSGGPDTQYF
TGTGCCAGCTCACCATGGGAAACTAGCGGGGGGCCAGATACGCAGTATTTT
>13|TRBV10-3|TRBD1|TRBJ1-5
CAISSTGYQPQHF
TGTGCCATCAGCTCGACAGGGTATCAGCCCCAGCATTTT
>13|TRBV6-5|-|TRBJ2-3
CASQRVSTDTQYF
TGTGCCAGCCAGCGGGTCTCCACAGATACGCAGTATTTT
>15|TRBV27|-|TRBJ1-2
CASSLLSSGGFGYTF
TGTGCCAGCAGTCTTTTGTCCTCGGGGGGCTTTGGCTACACCTTC
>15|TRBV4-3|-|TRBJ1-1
CASSQPGSPNTEAFF
TGCGCCAGCAGCCAGCCGGGGTCTCCGAACACTGAAGCTTTCTTT
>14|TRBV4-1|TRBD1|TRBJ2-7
CASSQGDRGYEQYF
TGCGCCAGCAGCCAAGGGGACAGGGGTTACGAGCAGTACTTC
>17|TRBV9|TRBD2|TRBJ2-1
CASSAARSGRAGNEQFF
TGTGCCAGCAGCGCCGCGCGTAGCGGGAGGGCCGGTAATGAGCAGTTCTTC
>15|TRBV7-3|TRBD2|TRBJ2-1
CASSSPGLAGNEQFF
TGTGCCAGCAGCTCCCCGGGACTAGCGGGCAATGAGCAGTTCTTC
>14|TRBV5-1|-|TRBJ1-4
CASSYTGQNEKLFF
TGCGCCAGCAGCTATACAGGGCAAAATGAAAAACTGTTTTTT
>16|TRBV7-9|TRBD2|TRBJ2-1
CASSPRTSGSDNEQFF
TGTGCCAGCAGCCCCCGGACTAGCGGGAGTGACAATGAGCAGTTCTTC
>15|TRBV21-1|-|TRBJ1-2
CASRSREEQGDGYTF
TGTGCCAGCAGATCCAGGGAAGAGCAGGGGGATGGCTACACCTTC
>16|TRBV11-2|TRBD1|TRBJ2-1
CASSLGLSQGVDEQFF
TGTGCCAGCAGCTTAGGTTTAAGCCAGGGGGTGGATGAGCAGTTCTTC
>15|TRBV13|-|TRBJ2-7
CASSAAAEGFYEQYF
TGTGCCAGCAGCGCAGCCGCGGAGGGGTTCTACGAGCAGTACTTC
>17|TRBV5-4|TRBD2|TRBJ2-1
CASSYRLAGLFYNEQFF
TGTGCCAGCAGCTACAGACTAGCGGGGTTATTCTACAATGAGCAGTTCTTC
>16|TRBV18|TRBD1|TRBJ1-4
CASSPPLVGQGGKLFF
TGTGCCAGCTCACCACCCCTCGTTGGACAGGGAGGAAAACTGTTTTTT
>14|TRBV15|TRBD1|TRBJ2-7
CATSIGRTGYEQYF
TGTGCCACCAGCATAGGGAGGACAGGGTACGAGCAGTACTTC
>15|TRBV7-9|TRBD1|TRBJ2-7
CASSLAPTGGYEQYF
TGTGCCAGCAGCTTAGCCCCGACAGGGGGCTACGAGCAGTACTTC
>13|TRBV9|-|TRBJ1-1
CASSVAPSREAFF
TGTGCCAGCAGCGTAGCTCCGTCTCGGGAAGCTTTCTTT
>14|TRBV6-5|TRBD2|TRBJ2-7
CASSYSASGYEQYF
TGTGCCAGCAGTTACTCGGCTAGCGGCTACGAGCAGTACTTC
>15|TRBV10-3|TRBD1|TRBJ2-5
CAISGEPGGQETQYF
TGTGCCATCAGTGGAGAGCCAGGGGGACAAGAGACCCAGTACTTC
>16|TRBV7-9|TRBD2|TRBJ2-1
CASSILQLAGGSEQFF
TGTGCCAGCAGCATACTTCAGCTAGCGGGAGGGTCTGAGCAGTTCTTC
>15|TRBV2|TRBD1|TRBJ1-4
CASTTQQGIVEKLFF
TGTGCCAGCACGACCCAACAGGGGATAGTCGAAAAACTGTTTTTT
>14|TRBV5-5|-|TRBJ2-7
CASSFASDSYEQYF
TGTGCCAGCAGCTTCGCTAGCGACTCCTACGAGCAGTACTTC
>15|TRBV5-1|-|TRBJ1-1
CASSLSAQGGTEAFF
TGCGCCAGCAGCTTGTCGGCCCAAGGAGGCACTGAAGCTTTCTTT
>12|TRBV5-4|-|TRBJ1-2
CASRGEGHGYTF
TGTGCCAGCAGGGGGGAGGGCCATGGCTACACCTTC
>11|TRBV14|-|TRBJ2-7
CASSQGAEQYF
TGTGCCAGCAGCCAAGGGGCCGAGCAGTACTTC
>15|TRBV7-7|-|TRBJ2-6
CASSSSGAGANVLTF
TGTGCCAGCAGCTCTTCAGGGGCTGGGGCCAACGTCCTGACTTTC
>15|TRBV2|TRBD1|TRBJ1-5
CASSYGTGGNQPQHF
TGTGCCAGCAGTTACGGGACAGGGGGAAATCAGCCCCAGCATTTT